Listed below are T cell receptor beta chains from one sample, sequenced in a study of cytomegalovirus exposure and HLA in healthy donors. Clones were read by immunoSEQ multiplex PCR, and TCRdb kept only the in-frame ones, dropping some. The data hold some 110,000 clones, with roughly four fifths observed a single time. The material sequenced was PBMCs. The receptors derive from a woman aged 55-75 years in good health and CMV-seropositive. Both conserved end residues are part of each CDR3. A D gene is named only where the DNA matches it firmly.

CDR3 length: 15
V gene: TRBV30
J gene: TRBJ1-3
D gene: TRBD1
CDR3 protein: CAWSGDSSSGNTIYF
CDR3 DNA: TGTGCCTGGAGCGGGGACAGCAGCTCTGGAAACACCATATATTTT

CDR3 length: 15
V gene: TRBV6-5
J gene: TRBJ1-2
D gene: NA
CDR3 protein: CASRGRDGLNYGYTF
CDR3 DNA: TGTGCCAGCAGGGGGAGGGACGGTTTGAACTATGGCTACACCTTC

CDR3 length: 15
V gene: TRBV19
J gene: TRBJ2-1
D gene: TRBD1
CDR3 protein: CASSPRQGGIPEQFF
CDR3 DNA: TGTGCCAGTAGTCCAAGACAGGGCGGTATTCCTGAGCAGTTCTTC

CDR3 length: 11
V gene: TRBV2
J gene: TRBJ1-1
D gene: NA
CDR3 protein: CAEGLNTEAFF
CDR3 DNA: TGTGCAGAGGGTTTGAACACTGAAGCTTTCTTT

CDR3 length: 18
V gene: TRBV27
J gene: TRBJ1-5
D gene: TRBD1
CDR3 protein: CASSLLSGDRGLNQPQHF
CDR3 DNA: TGTGCCAGCAGTTTACTTAGCGGGGACAGGGGGCTCAATCAGCCCCAGCATTTT

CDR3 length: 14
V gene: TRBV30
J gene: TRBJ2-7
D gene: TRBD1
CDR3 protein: CACRRTGAIYEQYF
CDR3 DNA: TGTGCCTGCCGGAGGACAGGCGCAATCTACGAGCAGTACTTC

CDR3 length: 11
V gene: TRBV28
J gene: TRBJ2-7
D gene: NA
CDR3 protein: CASTGSYEQYF
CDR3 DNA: TGTGCCAGCACCGGCTCCTACGAGCAGTACTTC

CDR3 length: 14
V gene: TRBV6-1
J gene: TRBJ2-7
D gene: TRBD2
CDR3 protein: CASTWTSGDYEQYF
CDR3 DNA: TGTGCCAGCACCTGGACTAGCGGGGACTACGAGCAGTACTTC

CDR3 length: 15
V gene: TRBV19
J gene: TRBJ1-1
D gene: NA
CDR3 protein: CASSMIRGGNTEAFF
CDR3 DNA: TGTGCCAGTAGTATGATTCGGGGGGGAAACACTGAAGCTTTCTTT

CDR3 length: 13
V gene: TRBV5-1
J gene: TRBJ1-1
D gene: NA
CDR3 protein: CASSGGLATEAFF
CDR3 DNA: TGCGCCAGCAGTGGAGGATTGGCCACTGAAGCTTTCTTT